Below, 28 T cell receptor beta chains from the same sample are listed, as sequenced in a study of T cell responses to AZD1222 COVID-19 vaccine. The table came from immunoSEQ multiplex PCR; TCRdb's copy has only in-frame clones and leaves some out. The table has around 110,000 clones, 75% to 95% seen once; the top ten hold 6.2%. Sequencing was performed on peripheral blood, taken 28 days after the second AZD1222 dose. These receptors were collected from an adult who received the AZD1222 COVID-19 vaccine.

CDR3 protein: CSVESGPRNTIYF. The CDR3 DNA reads as TGCAGCGTTGAATCAGGACCCCGAAACACCATATATTTT. The V and J genes are TRBV29-1 and TRBJ1-3; the D is unclear. The CDR3 contains 13 residues. Germline CDR1 and CDR2: SQVTM and ANQGSEA. Trimming pared 2 bases from V and 5 bases from J, leaving 10 bases between.

The chain has TRBV5-4 and TRBJ1-1; 10 bases map to TRBD1. Germline assignment: CDR1 SGHNT and CDR2 YYREEE (reference sequence). CDR3 length equals 16 residues. V dropped 3 bases and J dropped 0; count of bases not matched to a gene: 5. In DNA form, the CDR3 reads TGTGCCAGCAGCTCCCGACAGGGGGCTTTGAACACTGAAGCTTTCTTT. It yields the protein CASSSRQGALNTEAFF. The whole variable domain, remainder taken from reference TRBV5-4 and TRBJ1-1, is ETGVTQSPTHLIKTRGQQVTLRCSSQSGHNTVSWYQQALGQGPQFIFQYYREEENGRGNFPPRFSGLQFPNYSSELNVNALELDDSALYLCASSSRQGALNTEAFFGQGTRLTVV.

The V gene is TRBV18, the J gene TRBJ2-7, with TRBD1 matching over 7 bases. The V and J ends lost 0 bases and 1 base, in that order; junction bases with no gene match: 6. The germline CDR1 and CDR2 sequences are KGHSH and LQKENI. This CDR3 has 16 amino acids. CDR3 DNA sequence: TGTGCCAGCTCACCACCCCGGGACAGCAATTCCTACGAGCAGTACTTC. It translates to CASSPPRDSNSYEQYF.

V and J are TRBV6-5 and TRBJ1-3; D uncertain. Trimming removed 0 bases at V and 4 bases at J, with 10 bases between. CDR3 length equals 15 residues. Germline V CDR1 and CDR2: MNHEY, SVGAGI. The CDR3 is CASSYSFGPGNTIYF. The CDR3 DNA reads as TGTGCCAGCAGTTACTCGTTTGGACCCGGAAACACCATATATTTT.

This clone was seen a single time. The chain combines TRBV5-5 with TRBJ1-2; D is perhaps TRBD1 (5 bases). V was pared by 0 bases and J by 8 bases, with 20 bases between. From germline, CDR1 is SGHKS and CDR2 YYEKEE (reference sequence). The CDR3 consists of 16 residues. The CDR3 protein is CASSLDPGTTGRGYTF. CDR3 nucleotides: TGTGCCAGCAGCTTGGACCCCGGGACCACCGGTAGGGGCTACACCTTC.

This chain joins TRBV19 and TRBJ1-5; D uncertain. Trimming took 5 bases from V and 3 from J, leaving 11 bases between them. The length of the CDR3 is 14 residues. CDR1 is LNHDA, CDR2 SQIVND, per germline (reference sequence). As DNA, the CDR3 is TGTGCCAGTAGTGTTGGGCACCCCAATCAGCCCCAGCATTTT. Protein sequence: CASSVGHPNQPQHF.

The chain combines TRBV7-2 with TRBJ2-2; perhaps TRBD2 as D (6 bases). The CDR3 is made up of 14 amino acids. The germline V gene encodes CDR1 SGHTA and CDR2 FQGNSA. Trimming pared 1 base from V and 4 bases from J, leaving 7 bases between. Written as DNA, the CDR3 is TGTGCCAGCAGCTTAGGGAGGGGCACCGGGGAGCTGTTTTTT. Its translation: CASSLGRGTGELFF.

The chain combines TRBV27 with TRBJ2-2; D might be TRBD2 (6 bases). CDR1 is MNHEY, CDR2 SMNVEV, per germline (reference sequence). The CDR3 is 18 residues long. Trimming shortened V by 5 bases and J by 0 bases, and 19 bases separated the two germline ends. DNA of the CDR3: TGTGCCAGCAGTGCCCGTCTACTAGCCCTTCCGAACACCGGGGAGCTGTTTTTT. Its translation: CASSARLLALPNTGELFF.

This clone was recorded once. The chain employs TRBV27 and TRBJ1-5; D is undetermined. The CDR3 totals 12 residues. Trimming cost V 6 bases and J 3 bases, with 6 bases left between them. From germline, CDR1 is MNHEY and CDR2 SMNVEV (reference sequence). CDR3 region: CASRTANQPQHF. CDR3 in DNA: TGTGCCAGCAGGACCGCCAATCAGCCCCAGCATTTT.

The V and J genes are TRBV5-4 and TRBJ2-3; 11 bases align to TRBD2. The CDR3 runs to 14 residues. Unmatched junction bases numbered 4, after V lost 5 bases and J lost 5 bases. Germline loops: CDR1 SGHNT, CDR2 YYREEE (reference sequence). The CDR3 DNA sequence: TGTGCCAGCAGGTTCCTAGCGGGGGGAGATACGCAGTATTTT. This codes for CASRFLAGGDTQYF.

V and J are TRBV7-5 and TRBJ2-7. TRBV7-5 is a listed pseudogene. CDR3 size: 15 residues. This CDR3 reads CVRSDQGRLWDEQYF. As DNA, the CDR3 is TGTGTCAGAAGCGATCAGGGACGCCTTTGGGACGAGCAGTACTTC.

The CDR3 DNA follows: TGTGCCTGGAGACTAGCGGGGGTTTCCTACGAGCAGTACTTC. Translation: CAWRLAGVSYEQYF. The chain employs TRBV30 and TRBJ2-7, with TRBD2 matching 11 bases. The CDR3 length is 14 residues. Germline V CDR1 and CDR2: GTSNPN, SVGIG (reference sequence). V trimming: 3 bases; J trimming: 1 base; junction bases outside the gene matches: 2.

V gene TRBV25-1 combines with J gene TRBJ1-5; 7 bases align to TRBD1. The CDR3 length is 15 residues. The germline CDR1 and CDR2 sequences are MGHDK and SYGVNS. The trim removed 4 bases at V and 3 bases at J, leaving 6 bases unmatched. CDR3 coding DNA: TGTGCCAGCAGTGCCTCGACAGGGACCAATCAGCCCCAGCATTTT. Translation gives CASSASTGTNQPQHF.

This chain uses TRBV4-3 with TRBJ2-3, with 8 nucleotides matching TRBD1. Germline CDR1 reads LGHNA; CDR2 reads YSLEER. The CDR3 length is 15 residues. V lost 0 bases and J lost 4; bases outside the gene matches: 3. The DNA of the CDR3 is TGCGCCAGCAGCCAAGATAGGACAGGGCCAGATACGCAGTATTTT. As protein: CASSQDRTGPDTQYF.

This chain links TRBV3-1 (or the pseudogene TRBV3-2) with TRBJ2-1, with TRBD2 as a possible D gene (6 bases). Germline CDR1 reads LGHDT; CDR2 reads YNNKEL (reference sequence). The CDR3 is 17 amino acids. Trimming left V 3 bases short and J 0 bases short, with 15 bases between. The CDR3 DNA reads TGTGCCAGCAGCCATAATAGCGGCTTCCCCTCCTACAATGAGCAGTTCTTC. Protein: CASSHNSGFPSYNEQFF.

The V and J genes are TRBV9 and TRBJ2-1, with a possible D match to TRBD2 (5 bases). In germline, CDR1 is SGDLS, CDR2 YYNGEE. This CDR3 is 15 amino acids long. The ends were cut back, 2 bases at V and 1 base at J, with 10 bases in the middle. CDR3 DNA sequence: TGTGCCAGCAGCGTTAGCGCCCAGTCCTACAATGAGCAGTTCTTC. Its translation is CASSVSAQSYNEQFF.

V is TRBV7-9 and J is TRBJ1-6; D is perhaps TRBD1 (5 bases). The CDR3 has 13 residues. Germline V gene sequence: CDR1 SEHNR, CDR2 FQNEAQ (reference sequence). V lost 5 bases, J lost 8 bases, and 10 bases lay in between. The CDR3 coding sequence is TGTGCCAGCAGCCCTGGGGGGGATTCACCCCTCCACTTT. Its protein product is CASSPGGDSPLHF.

The chain recombines TRBV5-5 with TRBJ1-5, with no clear D. V dropped 0 bases and J dropped 8 bases, with 15 bases sitting between them. CDR1 SGHKS and CDR2 YYEKEE come from the germline V gene (reference sequence). The CDR3 consists of 15 residues. This chain's CDR3 is CASSLGIRGFEPQHF. Here the CDR3 DNA reads TGTGCCAGCAGCTTGGGCATCCGGGGATTTGAGCCCCAGCATTTT.

With respect to this clone: Other DNA sequences in this specimen translate into the identical CDR3. The chain combines TRBV7-9 with TRBJ1-1, with unresolved D. This CDR3 region has 13 residues. The germline gives CDR1 SEHNR, CDR2 FQNEAQ (reference sequence). V gave up 5 bases and J gave up 1 base, with 8 bases separating them. The CDR3 region has the DNA TGTGCCAGCAGCCTATCCCAGAACACTGAAGCTTTCTTT. It yields the protein CASSLSQNTEAFF.

This clone appeared once. The rearrangement uses TRBV24-1 and TRBJ1-5; TRBD1 aligns across 7 bases. This CDR3 has 14 residues. V was pared by 5 bases and J by 3 bases, with 3 bases of the junction left unmatched. Per germline, CDR1 KGHDR and CDR2 SFDVKD. CDR3 in amino acids: CATSGQGFNQPQHF. The DNA of the CDR3 is TGTGCCACCAGTGGACAGGGATTCAATCAGCCCCAGCATTTT.

This clone has a handful of counts. The chain employs TRBV7-6 and TRBJ1-2; D not certain. This CDR3 spans 13 amino acids. Germline V gives CDR1 SGHVS, CDR2 FNYEAQ. Trimming stripped 6 bases from V and 8 bases from J, with 16 bases between. CDR3 in DNA: TGTGCCAGCAGACCGGGCCCGATGGGCGGCTACACCTTC. It yields the protein CASRPGPMGGYTF.

The V call is TRBV7-9, the J call TRBJ2-2; D not certain. Germline assignment: CDR1 SEHNR and CDR2 FQNEAQ (reference sequence). V dropped 11 bases and J dropped 1 base, with 20 bases sitting between them. The CDR3 is 16 amino acids. CDR3 DNA sequence: TGTGCCTCGCTGAGTCTCACCCTACAGAACACCGGGGAGCTGTTTTTT. This codes for CASLSLTLQNTGELFF.

This rearrangement joins TRBV19 to TRBJ1-2; 8 nucleotides align to TRBD1. V shed 7 bases and J 4 bases; nucleotides not matched to a gene: 8. Germline V gene data show CDR1 as LNHDA and CDR2 as SQIVND (reference sequence). The CDR3 runs 14 residues. The CDR3 DNA reads as TGTGCCAGTATCCCGGACAGGGTGACCTATGGCTACACCTTC. It specifies CASIPDRVTYGYTF.

This clone occurred once. V usage is TRBV5-4 and J usage is TRBJ1-3, with no clear D. Germline assignment: CDR1 SGHNT and CDR2 YYREEE (reference sequence). V lost 1 base to trimming and J lost 0 bases, with 8 bases between them. This CDR3 is 15 amino acids long. CDR3 loop: CASSLQDLSGNTIYF. The CDR3 nucleotides read TGTGCCAGCAGCTTGCAGGACCTCTCTGGAAACACCATATATTTT.

J is TRBJ2-2 and V is TRBV5-5; D call uncertain. V lost 2 bases and J lost 6, with 8 bases in between. The germline V gene encodes CDR1 SGHKS and CDR2 YYEKEE (reference sequence). This CDR3 comprises 13 residues. The CDR3 loop reads CASSFWISGELFF. In DNA form, the CDR3 reads TGTGCCAGCAGCTTCTGGATATCCGGGGAGCTGTTTTTT.

V gene TRBV27 combines with J gene TRBJ2-7; possibly TRBD2 for D (5 bases). This CDR3 has 14 amino acids. Germline assignment: CDR1 MNHEY and CDR2 SMNVEV (reference sequence). Trimming cost V 2 bases and J 3 bases, with 11 bases left between them. The CDR3 is CASSLGVRGYEQYF. The CDR3 DNA is TGTGCCAGCAGTTTAGGGGTACGGGGCTACGAGCAGTACTTC.

The J gene is TRBJ1-1, the V gene TRBV6-5; D remains unclear. V gave up 2 bases and J gave up 7 bases, with 14 bases separating them. CDR3 size: 14 residues. In germline, CDR1 is MNHEY, CDR2 SVGAGI. CDR3 nucleotides: TGTGCCAGCAGTTACGTCCCGGAGGGAAATGAAGCTTTCTTT. It yields the protein CASSYVPEGNEAFF.

This sequence joins TRBV5-4 and TRBJ2-3; 8 nucleotides line up with TRBD2. CDR3 length: 16 amino acids. Germline V gene sequence: CDR1 SGHNT, CDR2 YYREEE (reference sequence). Trimming removed 3 bases from V and 1 base from J; junction bases left unmatched: 7. CDR3 sequence reads: CASSSGSGKGTDTQYF. In DNA form, the CDR3 reads TGTGCCAGCAGCTCGGGTAGCGGGAAGGGCACAGATACGCAGTATTTT.